This T cell receptor beta chain was recorded in a study of T cells after yellow fever vaccination. The study, taken as a whole, reports: Only a small proportion of the clonotypes turned up in both the CD4 and the CD8 compartments, likely arising from convergent recombination.

TCRdb independently ran MiXCR on the 5' RACE reads; one entry per CDR3 protein. The sample carries 150,000 to 200,000 distinct CDR3 sequences, roughly 6.2% recorded once. The ends were cut back, 0 bases at V and 3 bases at J, with 14 bases in the middle. The CDR3 contains 16 residues. Germline lookup yields CDR1 MNHNS and CDR2 SASEGT. This clonotype has at least ten counts. Its antigen is not known. The source of this sequence is a man aged 18-30 years who received the YFV17D yellow fever vaccine. This material consisted of CD4+ T cells sorted from PBMCs, taken on the day of the first yellow fever vaccination. The rearrangement links TRBV6-1 to TRBJ2-5; D might be TRBD2 (6 bases). The CDR3 spells CASSEARGRTKETQYF. The CDR3 coding sequence is TGTGCCAGCAGTGAAGCGCGGGGTAGGACGAAAGAGACCCAGTACTTC.